Each of the 12 T cell receptor beta chains below was sequenced from the same sample in a study of T-cell memory formation after mild COVID-19. TCRdb fed the 5' RACE reads into MiXCR, producing one record per CDR3 protein. The sample records 350,000 to 450,000 distinct CDR3 sequences, 14% being singletons. Sequencing used PBMCs or a T cell subset sorted from them (not recorded which). Receptor source: a man aged 18-30 years who had mild COVID-19 (a few samples of this study predate the infection). Cell type and time point are not known.

The chain links TRBV4-1 to TRBJ2-6; D unresolved. This CDR3 region has 15 residues. V was clipped by 2 bases and J by 0 bases, with 5 bases between them. Germline V CDR1 and CDR2: MGHRA, YSYEKL. The CDR3 reads CASSQPLSGANVLTF. As DNA, the CDR3 is TGCGCCAGCAGCCAACCCCTCTCTGGGGCCAACGTCCTGACTTTC.

This clonotype was counted only a few times. The genes are TRBV5-1 and TRBJ2-3; possibly TRBD2 for D (7 bases). There are 14 residues in the CDR3. V was cut by 7 bases and J by 6 bases, with 18 bases left in between. CDR1 is SGHRS and CDR2 is YFSETQ in the germline V gene. For the CDR3, the DNA is TGCGCCAGCGGTGGGGGCTCAGCGGGGGATACGCAGTATTTT. It translates to CASGGGSAGDTQYF. Looking up the rest from reference TRBV5-1 and TRBJ2-3 gives the full variable domain: KAGVTQTPRYLIKTRGQQVTLSCSPISGHRSVSWYQQTPGQGLQFLFEYFSETQRNKGNFPGRFSGRQFSNSRSEMNVSTLELGDSALYLCASGGGSAGDTQYFGPGTRLTVL.

This clonotype has at least ten counts. The chain is built from TRBV27 and TRBJ2-1; no clear D. CDR1 and CDR2 from the germline V gene are MNHEY and SMNVEV (reference sequence). Trimming took 6 bases from V and 6 from J, leaving 18 bases between them. The CDR3 loop spans 15 amino acids. The CDR3 spells CASSTRFLWGNEQFF. The CDR3 nucleotides read TGTGCCAGCAGCACCCGATTCCTCTGGGGCAATGAGCAGTTCTTC.

This chain links TRBV7-9 with TRBJ2-2, with 7 bases fitting TRBD2. The V gene end was trimmed by 4 bases and the J gene end by 2 bases; junction bases not matched to a gene: 10. This CDR3 has 17 amino acids. In germline, CDR1 is SEHNR, CDR2 FQNEAQ (reference sequence). CDR3 amino acids: CASSSPIRGVNTGELFF. The CDR3 nucleotides are TGTGCCAGCAGCTCCCCTATCCGGGGGGTCAACACCGGGGAGCTGTTTTTT.

J is TRBJ2-3 and V is TRBV7-2; 8 bases fit TRBD2. The trim removed 3 bases at V and 1 base at J, leaving 6 bases unmatched. The CDR3 runs to 16 residues. The germline V gene has CDR1 SGHTA and CDR2 FQGNSA. DNA for the CDR3: TGTGCCAGCAGCTTCCCAGTTAGCGGGGGCACAGATACGCAGTATTTT. Translated, it gives CASSFPVSGGTDTQYF.

This clonotype came up a few times. The chain couples TRBV4-1 to TRBJ2-7; possible D gene TRBD1, 6 bases. Looked up from germline, CDR1 is MGHRA and CDR2 is YSYEKL. Trimming took off 1 base at V and 7 bases at J, with 14 bases between the two ends. The CDR3 runs to 14 residues. As DNA, the CDR3 is TGCGCCAGCAGCCAAGGACAGGCTTCGGGGGAGCAGTACGTC. Amino acids: CASSQGQASGEQYV.

This clonotype was counted between two and nine times. This sequence joins TRBV18 and TRBJ1-2, with no clear D. The CDR3 sequence is 15 residues long. V was trimmed by 8 bases and J by 2 bases, leaving 18 bases between them. Germline V lookup: CDR1 KGHSH, CDR2 LQKENI. CDR3 in DNA: TGTGCCAGCCACAACAGCGATACCGCCAACTATGGCTACACCTTC. The encoded protein is CASHNSDTANYGYTF. Using reference TRBV18 and TRBJ1-2 for the parts outside the CDR3, the full variable domain is NAGVMQNPRHLVRRRGQEARLRCSPMKGHSHVYWYRQLPEEGLKFMVYLQKENIIDESGMPKERFSAEFPKEGPSILRIQQVVRGDSAAYFCASHNSDTANYGYTFGSGTRLTVV.

This clonotype appeared a few times. The chain is built from TRBV7-9 and TRBJ2-2; D assignment may be TRBD1 or TRBD2 (6 bases each). V was clipped by 1 base and J by 7 bases, with 13 bases between them. Germline V gene lookup returns CDR1 SEHNR and CDR2 FQNEAQ (reference sequence). The CDR3 runs to 15 residues. The CDR3 DNA sequence: TGTGCCAGCAGCTTAGTTCGGGGGCCGAACGGGGAGCTGTTTTTT. Translated: CASSLVRGPNGELFF.

The chain has TRBV5-1 and TRBJ2-5; 9 bases align to TRBD2. This CDR3 region has 16 residues. After removal of 4 bases from V and 2 bases from J, the junction contained 9 bases not matched to a gene. Germline CDR1 SGHRS, CDR2 YFSETQ. CDR3 region: CASSVTGGGEQETQYF. The CDR3 DNA is TGCGCCAGCAGCGTGACTGGCGGGGGGGAACAAGAGACCCAGTACTTC.

This clonotype was observed a handful of times. The rearrangement links TRBV5-1 to TRBJ2-1; 8 bases agree with TRBD1. CDR3 size: 14 residues. The J segment lost 5 bases and the V segment lost 4 bases, leaving 5 bases of the junction unmatched. CDR1 SGHRS and CDR2 YFSETQ come from the germline V gene. DNA of the CDR3: TGCGCCAGCAGCAACGGACAGGGCCACAATGAGCAGTTCTTC. This translates into CASSNGQGHNEQFF.

This clonotype was picked up a small number of times. The chain couples TRBV7-3 to TRBJ2-5, with no clear D. V was pared by 5 bases and J by 0 bases, with 10 bases between. The germline gives CDR1 SGHTA, CDR2 FQGTGA. The CDR3 has 14 residues. The CDR3: CASSLNGYQETQYF. The CDR3 nucleotides read TGTGCCAGCAGCCTAAACGGGTACCAAGAGACCCAGTACTTC.

A few counts support this clonotype. This chain joins TRBV9 and TRBJ1-3; D possibly corresponds to TRBD1 (5 bases). Germline CDR1 reads SGDLS; CDR2 reads YYNGEE. Trimming shortened V by 3 bases and J by 0 bases, and 13 bases separated the two germline ends. The CDR3 extends over 16 amino acids. The CDR3 loop is CASSDWGTFSGNTIYF. In DNA, the CDR3 is TGTGCCAGCAGCGACTGGGGGACTTTCTCTGGAAACACCATATATTTT.